This section outlines one T cell receptor (beta chain) sequence together with its context. The data were obtained in a study of blood T cell repertoires in COVID-19. Generated by immunoSEQ multiplex PCR, the TCRdb table keeps only in-frame clones and is missing some. The table shows about 370,000 clones, with approximately 90% occurring only once. V lost 2 bases, J lost 7 bases, and 14 bases lay in between. Germline CDR1 reads MGHRA; CDR2 reads YSYEKL. The CDR3 runs to 14 residues. The specimen was PBMCs or T cells enriched from blood (not recorded which). The sequence came from a woman between 35 and 50 years old who had been exposed to COVID-19. The V gene is TRBV4-1, the J gene TRBJ1-1; a weak D match, TRBD1 (6 bases). The CDR3: CASSQPGTHGEAFF. The DNA for the CDR3 is TGCGCCAGCAGCCAACCCGGGACACATGGTGAAGCTTTCTTT.